This T cell receptor beta chain was found in a study of blood T cells in healthy people across ages. Then a second PCR, running roughly 7 to 11 cycles, was carried out with a sample-barcoded 5' primer and a J-beta primer mix. TCRdb processed the 5' RACE reads anew with MiXCR; each CDR3 protein has one entry. In the table there are 950,000 to 1,200,000 distinct CDR3 sequences, around two fifths of which are singletons. Sequencing was done on a sample of blood. The TCR sequence derives from a man between 18 and 29 years old in good health.

Written as DNA, the CDR3 is TGCGCCAGCAGCTTGAAGACTAGCACGGGAGAGCAGTTCTTC. This codes for CASSLKTSTGEQFF. J is TRBJ2-1 and V is TRBV5-1, with 7 bases aligning to TRBD2. The V gene end was trimmed by 1 base and the J gene end by 10 bases; junction bases not matched to a gene: 8. This CDR3 has 14 amino acids. CDR1 and CDR2 from the germline V gene are SGHRS and YFSETQ.